Listed here are 5 T cell receptor beta chains from one sample, sequenced in a study of Graves' ophthalmopathy and Graves' hyperthyroidism. TCR beta CDR3 regions were amplified from RNA transcripts. In the first round, RT-PCR was carried out with HTBI primers, and a multiplex PCR formed the second round. A single record per CDR3 protein comes from TCRdb applying MiXCR to the multiplex PCR reads. The repertoire holds nearly 400,000 distinct CDR3 sequences, 18% seen once, with 1.5% to 2% in the top ten. The sample was peripheral blood. Receptor source: a woman between 18 and 29 years old with Graves' ophthalmopathy.

This clonotype was picked up many times. This sequence joins TRBV7-4 and TRBJ1-5; possibly TRBD1 for D (5 bases). The germline CDR1 and CDR2 sequences are SGHVT and SQSDAQ. This CDR3 has 16 amino acids. With 1 base removed from V and 0 bases from J, the gap between germline ends came to 10 bases. The CDR3 protein is CASSLVGEHSNQPQHF. CDR3 bases: TGTGCCAGCAGCTTAGTAGGGGAACATAGCAATCAGCCCCAGCATTTT.

This clonotype was found many times. V gene TRBV6-1 combines with J gene TRBJ2-7; D not certain. This CDR3 region has 12 residues. Germline V lookup: CDR1 MNHNS, CDR2 SASEGT. Trimming took off 9 bases at V and 1 base at J, with 10 bases between the two ends. CDR3 in amino acids: CASGVGSYEQYF. CDR3 DNA: TGTGCCAGTGGGGTAGGGTCCTACGAGCAGTACTTC.

V usage is TRBV7-2 and J usage is TRBJ2-4; tentatively, D is TRBD2 (5 bases). V dropped 1 base and J dropped 1 base, with 11 bases sitting between them. The CDR3 length is 16 residues. Germline CDR1 reads SGHTA; CDR2 reads FQGNSA. The CDR3 region has the DNA TGTGCCAGCAGCTTAGTGTCTTCGGGGGCCAAAAACATTCAGTACTTC. Amino acids: CASSLVSSGAKNIQYF.

This clonotype was seen ten or more times. The chain carries TRBV10-3 and TRBJ1-5, with no clear D. This CDR3 comprises 13 residues. CDR1 ENHRY and CDR2 SYGVKD come from the germline V gene. The germline V and J ends were trimmed by 0 bases and 5 bases, with 5 bases remaining between them. The CDR3 reads CAISESRYQPQHF. As DNA, the CDR3 is TGTGCCATCAGTGAGTCGAGGTATCAGCCCCAGCATTTT.

The CDR3 DNA sequence: TGTGCCAGCAGCTTGGGGGCCCAGGACAGGATTGGTGAGACCCAGTACTTC. It yields the protein CASSLGAQDRIGETQYF. This chain uses TRBV5-6 with TRBJ2-5, with 7 bases matching TRBD1. Germline V gives CDR1 SGHDT, CDR2 YYEEEE. The CDR3 spans 17 residues. The junction had 13 bases not matched to a gene; V was cut back by 0 bases and J by 5 bases.